This record concerns one T cell receptor (beta chain) sequence. The sample originates from a study of T cell changes during pregnancy in multiple sclerosis. Germline V lookup: CDR1 LNHNV, CDR2 YYDKDF (reference sequence). Trimming shortened V by 0 bases and J by 6 bases, and 20 bases separated the two germline ends. This CDR3 has 17 residues. Method: immunoSEQ multiplex PCR; TCRdb's copy keeps in-frame clones and lacks some. Among approximately 73,000 clones listed, 85% to 95% were seen once. This specimen was CD4+ T cells from peripheral blood mononuclear cells, taken before pregnancy. The chain joins TRBV15 to TRBJ1-2; tentatively, D is TRBD1 (5 bases). The TCR comes from a female donor with multiple sclerosis, enrolled in a pregnancy study. The CDR3 coding sequence is TGTGCCACCAGCAGAGATTGGGGTACGGTAGGGGTGAATGGCTACACCTTC. The encoded protein is CATSRDWGTVGVNGYTF.